This TCR beta chain was identified during a study of CD8+ T cells in alopecia areata. Overall study findings and caveats: In patients, TCRs were shared less clearly than in mice, and HLA may possibly be involved.

Sequencing relied on a cDNA template that was reverse transcribed from extracted RNA. The assay was immunoSEQ multiplex PCR, and TCRdb's table has in-frame clones only and misses some. The sample consists of about 110,000 clones, under 60% of them appearing once. Remarks on this clone: Antigen: not known.

Sequencing was performed on NKG2D-low CD8+ T cells sorted from blood. The TCR was taken from a human donor with alopecia areata.

The CDR3 coding sequence is TGTGCCAGCAGCCCCGACTCGCGAGAAGAGACCCAGTACTTC. It codes for CASSPDSREETQYF. V gene TRBV13 combines with J gene TRBJ2-5; no firm D call. Germline lookup yields CDR1 PRHDT and CDR2 FYEKMQ (reference sequence). Trimming left V 5 bases short and J 3 bases short, with 13 bases between. CDR3 length: 14 residues.